These 25 T cell receptor beta chains share one sample of origin, sequenced in a study of molecular identifiers for immune sequencing clone quantification. Using its own MiXCR run on the PCR reads, TCRdb lists one record per CDR3 protein. The sample includes hundreds of thousands of distinct CDR3 sequences, around 25% of them seen just once. The specimen was naive CD8+ T cells from blood, with Jurkat cell RNA spiked in. Subset noted: FACS-sorted CD8+CD4-CCR7+CD45RA+ naive T cells. These receptors all stem from a human donor in good health. Some libraries in this study had Jurkat cell RNA spiked in.

The chain couples TRBV20-1 to TRBJ2-7, with D perhaps matching TRBD1 (5 bases). The germline gives CDR1 DFQATT, CDR2 SNEGSKA (reference sequence). The CDR3 length is 13 residues. Trimming left V 6 bases short and J 9 bases short, with 21 bases between. DNA for the CDR3: TGCAGTGCAACCCGGGCCAGGGTCCACGCGCAGTACTTC. Its translation: CSATRARVHAQYF.

The sample holds a few counts of this clonotype. The chain employs TRBV19 and TRBJ2-7; a weak D match, TRBD1 (5 bases). Trimming stripped 1 base from V and 3 bases from J, with 7 bases between. Germline values: CDR1 LNHDA, CDR2 SQIVND (reference sequence). The CDR3 is 13 amino acids. CDR3 DNA: TGTGCCAGTAGTATAGCGACAGACTACGAGCAGTACTTC. It specifies CASSIATDYEQYF.

This clonotype was seen a handful of times. The chain carries TRBV6-4 and TRBJ1-1; 11 nucleotides match TRBD1. After removal of 6 bases from V and 4 bases from J, the junction contained 10 bases not matched to a gene. Per the germline V gene, CDR1 is MRHNA and CDR2 is SNTAGT. The CDR3 covers 16 residues. The chain's CDR3 is CASSQDRGRLSTEAFF. In nucleotides, the CDR3 is TGTGCCAGCAGCCAGGACAGGGGGCGGCTGAGCACTGAAGCTTTCTTT.

The chain employs TRBV5-6 and TRBJ2-7; D is unclear. Trimming pared 6 bases from V and 2 bases from J, leaving 18 bases between. Germline V gives CDR1 SGHDT, CDR2 YYEEEE. This CDR3 is built from 15 residues. CDR3 in amino acids: CASTSIRLFTYEQYF. CDR3 sequence (DNA): TGTGCCAGCACGTCCATCCGGCTATTCACCTACGAGCAGTACTTC.

In its sample, this clonotype was seen many times. V gene TRBV7-9 combines with J gene TRBJ2-7, with 9 nucleotides matching TRBD2. Germline lookup yields CDR1 SEHNR and CDR2 FQNEAQ (reference sequence). The CDR3 is 16 amino acids. Losses at the gene ends were 5 bases for V and 4 bases for J; bases not matched to a gene: 12. The CDR3 here is CASSRGPGLADYEQYF. CDR3 DNA sequence: TGTGCCAGCAGCCGCGGACCGGGACTAGCAGATTACGAGCAGTACTTC.

In regard to this clonotype: A much larger clone sits a single nucleotide away, making a read error possible. The V call is TRBV30, the J call TRBJ2-7; weak D call: TRBD2 (5 bases). Germline assignment: CDR1 GTSNPN and CDR2 SVGIG (reference sequence). This CDR3 comprises 11 residues. The CDR3 region is CAWTAGDEQCF. Here the CDR3 DNA reads TGTGCCTGGACCGCGGGCGACGAGCAGTGCTTC.

About this clonotype: This may be a read error, as it is one base from a much larger clone. The J gene is TRBJ2-1, the V gene TRBV7-2, with 7 nucleotides matching TRBD1. Germline-derived CDR1 and CDR2 are SGHTA and FQGNSA. This CDR3 has 17 amino acids. Here the CDR3 DNA reads TGTGCCAGCAGCCCTGGAACCCGGGACAGCGGATTCAATGCGCAGTTCTTC. This translates into CASSPGTRDSGFNAQFF.

The chain has TRBV4-1 and TRBJ2-3, with D possibly being TRBD1 (5 bases). Germline loops: CDR1 MGHRA, CDR2 YSYEKL. The CDR3 runs 15 residues. V was pared by 0 bases and J by 3 bases, with 10 bases between. This CDR3 reads CASSQEQGTTDTQYF. The CDR3 nucleotides read TGCGCCAGCAGCCAAGAGCAGGGAACAACAGATACGCAGTATTTT.

A word on this clonotype: The CDR3 does not close with the conserved phenylalanine or tryptophan, likely indicating a read error. The J gene is TRBJ2-1, the V gene TRBV5-6; weak D call: TRBD2 (5 bases). Trimming shortened V by 1 base and J by 0 bases, and 8 bases separated the two germline ends. In germline, CDR1 is SGHDT, CDR2 YYEEEE. The CDR3 has 15 residues. CDR3 DNA: TGTGCCAGCAGCTTGATAGCGAGCTCCTACAATGAGCAGTTCCTC. It translates to CASSLIASSYNEQFL.

The sample holds many counts of this clonotype. As DNA, the CDR3 is TGTGCCAGCAGTTACTTAGCGGGAGGGGGCACAGATACGCAGTATTTT. This codes for CASSYLAGGGTDTQYF. This chain connects TRBV6-5 to TRBJ2-3, with 11 bases that match TRBD2. V shed 1 base and J 1 base; nucleotides not matched to a gene: 1. The CDR3 spans 16 residues. Germline V lookup: CDR1 MNHEY, CDR2 SVGAGI.

This clonotype occurred many times. The genes are TRBV5-5 and TRBJ2-7; the D gene is possibly TRBD2 (5 bases). The germline gives CDR1 SGHKS, CDR2 YYEKEE (reference sequence). The ends were cut back, 3 bases at V and 1 base at J, with 11 bases in the middle. This CDR3 region has 14 residues. CDR3 DNA: TGTGCCAGCAGCTCGACTACGAATTCCTACGAGCAGTACTTC. Translation: CASSSTTNSYEQYF.

This clonotype was recorded a few times. The J gene is TRBJ1-5, the V gene TRBV7-9; possibly TRBD1 for D (5 bases). V lost 5 bases, J lost 0 bases, and 11 bases lay in between. The CDR3 totals 15 residues. Germline CDR1 is SEHNR and CDR2 is FQNEAQ (reference sequence). CDR3 sequence (DNA): TGTGCCAGCAGCCCCCCGGGGGATAGCAATCAGCCCCAGCATTTT. Protein sequence: CASSPPGDSNQPQHF.

Concerning this clonotype: A clone one base away is much larger, so this may be a read error. The gene calls are TRBV28 and TRBJ1-5; D not resolved. CDR3 length: 14 residues. In germline, CDR1 is MDHEN, CDR2 SYDVKM. Trimming stripped 5 bases from V and 0 bases from J, with 8 bases between. The CDR3 sequence: CASSAVGSNQPQHF. DNA for the CDR3: TGTGCCAGCAGTGCCGTGGGTAGCAATCAGCCCCAGCATTTT.

For the CDR3, the DNA is TGTGCCAGTAGAGAGCGGGGGGGCCCAAATGAGCAGTTCTTC. It is translated as CASRERGGPNEQFF. V and J are TRBV19 and TRBJ2-1; 10 bases align to TRBD2. Unmatched junction bases numbered 6, after V lost 6 bases and J lost 7 bases. This CDR3 region has 14 residues. Germline assignment: CDR1 LNHDA and CDR2 SQIVND (reference sequence).

This clonotype was seen only a few times. The chain is built from TRBV4-2 and TRBJ1-3, with 7 bases that match TRBD1. V was clipped by 1 base and J by 4 bases; unmatched bases: 7. CDR1 LGHNA and CDR2 YNFKEQ come from the germline V gene. The CDR3 has 16 residues. This chain's CDR3 is CASSQGNRGSGNTIYF. CDR3 DNA: TGTGCCAGCAGCCAAGGGAACAGGGGCAGCGGAAACACCATATATTTT.

Of note for this clonotype: Being one base from a much bigger clone, this may be a read error. The chain carries TRBV7-2 and TRBJ1-1, with a weak D call TRBD1 (5 bases). The CDR3 is 15 amino acids. CDR1 and CDR2 from the germline V gene are SGHTA and FQGNSA. The CDR3 loop reads CASSSPGRMNTEALF. The CDR3 DNA follows: TGTGCCAGCAGCTCGCCGGGACGGATGAACACTGAAGCTTTGTTT.

The sample holds many counts of this clonotype. V is TRBV25-1 and J is TRBJ2-2; D possibly uses TRBD1 or TRBD2 (5 bases each). Germline V gene lookup returns CDR1 MGHDK and CDR2 SYGVNS. Trimming took 0 bases from V and 6 from J, leaving 20 bases between them. CDR3 length: 18 residues. Written as DNA, the CDR3 is TGTGCCAGCAGTGAATATTACAATGCTCAATTGGGACCCGGGGAGCTGTTTTTT. This codes for CASSEYYNAQLGPGELFF.

This chain connects TRBV7-6 to TRBJ1-1; TRBD1 aligns across 7 bases. The J segment lost 3 bases and the V segment lost 5 bases, leaving 9 bases of the junction unmatched. Looked up from germline, CDR1 is SGHVS and CDR2 is FNYEAQ. CDR3 size: 15 residues. The CDR3 loop reads CASSNEGGAYTEAFF. The CDR3 nucleotides are TGTGCCAGCAGCAATGAAGGGGGCGCCTACACTGAAGCTTTCTTT.

The chain carries TRBV29-1 and TRBJ2-1; 9 nucleotides agree with TRBD2. The CDR3 runs to 18 residues. V lost 1 base to trimming and J lost 1 base; unmatched junction nucleotides: 11. Looked up from germline, CDR1 is SQVTM and CDR2 is ANQGSEA. The CDR3 protein is CSVEGVNSGSGSYNEQFF. Written as DNA, the CDR3 is TGCAGCGTTGAAGGGGTAAATAGCGGGAGTGGGTCCTACAATGAGCAGTTCTTC.

The sample holds many counts of this clonotype. This sequence joins TRBV5-1 and TRBJ1-1, with D possibly being TRBD1 (5 bases). The germline CDR1 and CDR2 sequences are SGHRS and YFSETQ. This CDR3 contains 12 residues. V was cut by 4 bases and J by 7 bases, with 11 bases left in between. Here the CDR3 reads CASSHDSNEAFF. Written as DNA, the CDR3 is TGCGCCAGCAGCCACGACAGCAATGAAGCTTTCTTT.

Turning to this clonotype: Relative to the germline gene, one junction end is altered; a read error may explain this. The rearrangement uses TRBV14 and TRBJ2-7; D remains ambiguous. Germline CDR1 reads SGHDN; CDR2 reads FVKESK. The CDR3 runs 15 residues. This CDR3 is CDSSQGPTTSYEQYF. The CDR3 DNA reads TGTGACAGCAGCCAAGGTCCGACAACCTCCTACGAGCAGTACTTC. The whole variable domain, remainder taken from reference TRBV14 and TRBJ2-7, is EAGVTQFPSHSVIEKGQTVTLRCDPISGHDNLYWYRRVMGKEIKFLLHFVKESKQDESGMPNNRFLAERTGGTYSTLKVQPAELEDSGVYFCDSSQGPTTSYEQYFGPGTRLTVT.

As concerns this clonotype: The junction shows a germline mismatch at one end, possibly a read error. This sequence joins TRBV9 and TRBJ2-2, with 7 bases aligning to TRBD2. Germline V CDR1 and CDR2: SGDLS, YYNGEE. The CDR3 spans 17 residues. The DNA of the CDR3 is TGTGCCAGCAGCGTAACCACTAGCGTCACGAACACCGGGGAGCAGTTTTTT. It is translated as CASSVTTSVTNTGEQFF.

This clonotype has a handful of counts. Written as DNA, the CDR3 is TGTGCCAGCAGTTTCACGTATGCTGGGACTGGGAAAGGCTACACCTTC. It is translated as CASSFTYAGTGKGYTF. The V gene is TRBV28, the J gene TRBJ1-2, with a tentative D call TRBD1 (5 bases). V was shortened by 3 bases and J by 8 bases, with 22 bases between the two germline ends. The CDR3 is 16 residues long. CDR1 is MDHEN and CDR2 is SYDVKM in the germline V gene.

The rearrangement uses TRBV5-6 and TRBJ2-5; tentatively, D is TRBD2 (6 bases). This CDR3 has 16 amino acids. Trimming removed 2 bases from V and 4 bases from J, with 18 bases in between. From germline, CDR1 is SGHDT and CDR2 YYEEEE. CDR3 sequence reads: CASSLIRLGPRETQYF. CDR3 bases: TGTGCCAGCAGCTTAATCCGACTAGGTCCTAGAGAGACCCAGTACTTC.

The gene calls are TRBV6-5 and TRBJ1-5; D ambiguous. Trimming cost V 4 bases and J 4 bases, with 11 bases left between them. CDR3 size: 14 residues. The V gene's germline CDR1 is MNHEY and CDR2 SVGAGI. The CDR3 is CASSFRGNNQPQHF. The CDR3 region has the DNA TGTGCCAGCAGTTTCCGGGGAAATAATCAGCCCCAGCATTTT.